The 17 T cell receptor beta chains listed next were all sequenced from one sample in a study of T-cell memory formation after mild COVID-19. A single record per CDR3 protein comes from TCRdb applying MiXCR to the 5' RACE reads. This sample has approximately 260,000 distinct CDR3 sequences, with roughly 15% found just once. The sequencing input was PBMCs or a T cell subset sorted from them (not recorded which). The receptor source for this set is a man between 18 and 29 years old who had mild COVID-19 (a few samples of this study predate the infection). Cell type and time point are not known.

The chain employs TRBV5-1 and TRBJ2-2; possible D gene TRBD1, 5 bases. The CDR3 runs to 13 residues. Germline-derived CDR1 and CDR2 are SGHRS and YFSETQ. V was trimmed by 2 bases and J by 4 bases, leaving 6 bases between them. Here the CDR3 reads CASSFRATGELFF. The CDR3 coding sequence is TGCGCCAGCAGCTTCAGGGCCACCGGGGAGCTGTTTTTT.

This clonotype has a count of ten or more. V and J are TRBV7-2 and TRBJ2-5; no clear D. The V gene lost 2 bases and the J gene lost 3 bases, with 7 bases spanning the gap. The CDR3 covers 13 residues. Germline lookup yields CDR1 SGHTA and CDR2 FQGNSA. The CDR3 loop reads CASSLYTEETQYF. The CDR3 nucleotides are TGTGCCAGCAGCTTATACACGGAAGAGACCCAGTACTTC. Together with reference TRBV7-2 and TRBJ2-5, the CDR3 gives the full variable domain: GAGVSQSPSNKVTEKGKDVELRCDPISGHTALYWYRQSLGQGLEFLIYFQGNSAPDKSGLPSDRFSAERTGGSVSTLTIQRTQQEDSAVYLCASSLYTEETQYFGPGTRLLVL.

This sequence joins TRBV29-1 and TRBJ2-3, with D tentatively TRBD2 (6 bases). The CDR3 loop spans 13 amino acids. V lost 6 bases to trimming and J lost 7 bases, with 17 bases between them. Germline loops: CDR1 SQVTM, CDR2 ANQGSEA. CDR3 loop: CSVCWGVRYTQYF. CDR3 sequence (DNA): TGCAGCGTATGTTGGGGGGTTAGGTATACGCAGTATTTT.

This clonotype is classed as medium-sized. The V and J genes are TRBV3-1 and TRBJ1-6; 12 bases line up with TRBD1. CDR1 is LGHDT and CDR2 is YNNKEL in the germline V gene (reference sequence). The CDR3 length is 14 residues. Trimming removed 3 bases from V and 10 bases from J; junction bases left unmatched: 1. The CDR3 loop reads CASSQGTGGSPLHF. For the CDR3, the DNA is TGTGCCAGCAGCCAGGGGACAGGGGGCTCACCCCTCCACTTT.

This clonotype was observed a few times. The rearrangement links TRBV5-1 to TRBJ2-3, with TRBD2 identical over 8 bases. The junction had 7 bases not matched to a gene; V was cut back by 0 bases and J by 1 base. The CDR3 runs 17 residues. Germline V gene lookup returns CDR1 SGHRS and CDR2 YFSETQ. CDR3 protein: CASSLVVAGRGTDTQYF. In DNA form, the CDR3 reads TGCGCCAGCAGCTTGGTGGTAGCGGGACGGGGCACAGATACGCAGTATTTT.

The CDR3 protein is CSAPGNLNTEAFF. The CDR3 nucleotides read TGCAGTGCACCAGGGAATCTAAACACTGAAGCTTTCTTT. The chain joins TRBV20-1 to TRBJ1-1, with D maybe TRBD1 (5 bases). Per the germline V gene, CDR1 is DFQATT and CDR2 is SNEGSKA (reference sequence). The CDR3 is 13 amino acids. Trimming took 6 bases from V and 2 from J, leaving 13 bases between them.

The J gene is TRBJ1-2, the V gene TRBV11-2; TRBD1 aligns across 8 bases. The junction had 18 bases not matched to a gene; V was cut back by 5 bases and J by 4 bases. The CDR3 covers 18 residues. From germline, CDR1 is SGHAT and CDR2 FQNNGV. The CDR3 sequence: CASSKRAIIQGESYGYTF. The DNA for the CDR3 is TGTGCCAGCAGCAAGAGAGCCATAATACAGGGGGAGAGCTATGGCTACACCTTC.

This clonotype was recorded many times. The gene calls are TRBV7-2 and TRBJ2-3; D is possibly TRBD2 (6 bases). V lost 5 bases to trimming and J lost 3 bases, with 18 bases between them. The length of the CDR3 is 16 residues. CDR1 SGHTA and CDR2 FQGNSA come from the germline V gene. The CDR3 region has the DNA TGTGCCAGCAGCCTAATGGCGGGCGGGGCAACAGATACGCAGTATTTT. Translated: CASSLMAGGATDTQYF.

The V and J genes are TRBV23-1 and TRBJ2-7, with TRBD2 identical over 10 bases. TRBV23-1 is given ORF status, its function remaining uncertain. The CDR3 covers 14 residues. After removal of 11 bases from V and 3 bases from J, the junction contained 10 bases not matched to a gene. CDR3 region: CAPSFGLAVYEQYV. The CDR3 DNA reads TGCGCCCCCAGTTTTGGACTAGCGGTCTACGAGCAGTACGTC.

This clonotype has a handful of counts. The chain recombines TRBV5-1 with TRBJ2-2; D tentatively fits TRBD1 or TRBD2 (5 bases each). V was clipped by 6 bases and J by 2 bases, with 8 bases between them. The CDR3 is made up of 13 amino acids. Germline CDR1 reads SGHRS; CDR2 reads YFSETQ. CDR3 in DNA: TGCGCCAGCACCGGGACCAACACCGGGGAGCTGTTTTTT. It specifies CASTGTNTGELFF.

This chain uses TRBV10-2 with TRBJ1-1; TRBD1 agrees at 8 bases. The CDR3 has 15 amino acids. Trimming took 6 bases from V and 4 from J; bases not matched to a gene: 10. Looked up from germline, CDR1 is WSHSY and CDR2 is SAAADI. CDR3 sequence (DNA): TGCGCCAGCAGACGAGGACAGGGCGGGAGCACTGAAGCTTTCTTT. Residues: CASRRGQGGSTEAFF.

In this sample, this clonotype turned up a few times. The V gene is TRBV23-1, the J gene TRBJ1-5; the D is unclear. TRBV23-1 falls under the ORF class, with uncertain function. V lost 3 bases and J lost 0, with 9 bases in between. This CDR3 is built from 15 residues. CDR3 sequence reads: CASSHPGYSNQPQHF. CDR3 coding DNA: TGCGCCAGCAGTCATCCGGGTTATAGCAATCAGCCCCAGCATTTT.

This chain links TRBV4-1 with TRBJ1-3; D remains unclear. This CDR3 comprises 16 residues. Germline-derived CDR1 and CDR2 are MGHRA and YSYEKL. Trimming left V 1 base short and J 2 bases short, with 12 bases between. CDR3 sequence (DNA): TGCGCCAGCAGCCAAGCCGCCGTGGATGCTGGAAACACCATATATTTT. Its protein is CASSQAAVDAGNTIYF.

This clonotype was seen a handful of times. V is TRBV12-3 or TRBV12-4 and J is TRBJ2-7; TRBD1 agrees at 8 bases. The CDR3 extends over 14 amino acids. J gave up 3 bases and V 4 bases, and 5 bases lay outside the gene matches. The CDR3 loop reads CASSWDRWSYEQYF. The CDR3 coding sequence is TGTGCCAGCAGTTGGGACAGGTGGAGCTACGAGCAGTACTTC.

A few counts support this clonotype. This sequence joins TRBV4-2 and TRBJ1-1; D may be TRBD1 (5 bases). This CDR3 has 17 residues. V dropped 0 bases and J dropped 5 bases, with 19 bases sitting between them. Per the germline V gene, CDR1 is LGHNA and CDR2 is YNFKEQ. As DNA, the CDR3 is TGTGCCAGCAGCCAAGATCGAGTTAGCCAGTCAGGGACTGAAGCTTTCTTT. Encoded protein: CASSQDRVSQSGTEAFF.

The rearrangement uses TRBV25-1 and TRBJ1-6; possible D gene TRBD1, 6 bases. Germline V gene lookup returns CDR1 MGHDK and CDR2 SYGVNS. V was trimmed by 0 bases and J by 0 bases, leaving 9 bases between them. The CDR3 consists of 17 residues. CDR3 sequence: CASSEYRGSSYNSPLHF. CDR3 nucleotide sequence: TGTGCCAGCAGTGAATATAGGGGGAGCTCCTATAATTCACCCCTCCACTTT.

This chain connects TRBV7-6 to TRBJ1-1; tentatively, D is TRBD1 (5 bases). CDR1 SGHVS and CDR2 FNYEAQ come from the germline V gene. V was trimmed by 1 base and J by 3 bases, leaving 9 bases between them. There are 14 residues in the CDR3. In DNA, the CDR3 is TGTGCCAGCAGCTTAGACAGGCCGTACACTGAAGCTTTCTTT. Translated: CASSLDRPYTEAFF.